There are many counts of the clone carrying this TCR beta chain. Preparing the TCRbeta library involved the use of unique molecular identifiers. TCRdb re-called the PCR reads with MiXCR, one entry per CDR3 protein. The sample gives 600,000 to 700,000 distinct CDR3 sequences, over 15% of which show up once; 0.85% to 1.3% is in the top ten. The data were taken from a study of T-cell reconstitution after alpha-beta-depleted transplantation in children. With 9 bases removed from V and 5 bases from J, the gap between germline ends came to 13 bases. The CDR3 is made up of 12 amino acids. Sequencing was performed on PBMCs from the stem cell graft donor, taken from the stem cell graft. V usage is TRBV12-3 or TRBV12-4 and J usage is TRBJ1-1, with D possibly TRBD1 on 6 matching bases. The sequence was obtained from a human donor who donated a stem cell graft to a child with acute myeloid leukemia. This CDR3 reads CARGGLRTEAFF. The CDR3 DNA reads TGTGCCAGAGGGGGGCTTCGGACTGAAGCTTTCTTT.